This entry is about one TCR beta chain. The clone's antigen remains unknown. No per-base quality is available; no much larger clone lies one base away. Receptor amplification or capture employed the immunoSEQ multiplex PCR assay. Adaptive Biotechnologies carried out high-throughput TCR-beta CDR3 sequencing of genomic DNA for most patients. As for the authors' bioinformatics: Adaptive's ImmunoSEQ software supplied the TCR sequencing data for 18 patients, while MiXCR and VDJtools were used to process a few other patients. CDR3 nucleotide sequences shared between donor and recipient were removed because their origin could not be assigned. At least 2-fold expansion over unstimulated cells and a minimum CFSE-low frequency of 0.002% (template counts) or 0.001% (read counts) were required for clones to be classified as alloreactive. Clones detected in sequenced pre-transplant spleen, lymph node, or MLR CFSE-low populations of the donor or recipient were defined as mappable. The cumulative frequency of alloreactive clones was calculated as a percentage of all sequences, weighted by copy number. The clones in this table, taken by TCRdb from immuneACCESS, are in-frame only. Not every clone is retained; where verified, under half of the shortfall comes from an unresolved V gene, and the cause of the rest is unknown. The DNA gave D and trimming, while V, J and clone size come from that table. The sample includes approximately 89,000 clones, with around 90% observed a single time. The ten largest clones add up to about 15% of the sample.

This sample is part of a study of graft-versus-host responses after intestinal transplantation (dated by TCRdb to the early 2020s). As for the study more broadly: The transplants that recipients received were multivisceral, liver-intestinal, or isolated intestinal. Every recipient was given anti-thymocyte globulin induction, then maintenance tacrolimus and steroids for approximately 3 years. Graft-versus-host and host-versus-graft alloreactive T cell clones were tracked in the graft, circulation and bone marrow after intestinal transplantation using bulk TCR-beta CDR3 sequencing. Alloreactive clones were identified by sequencing pre-transplant mixed lymphocyte reaction products and comparing these products with unstimulated pre-transplant donor and recipient T cells. A cohort of approximately 23 intestinal transplant recipients, including one retransplant, was enrolled, and a few patients lacking pretransplant specimens were excluded. A peak of at least 4% donor T cells among recipient peripheral blood mononuclear cells was the definition used for donor T cell macrochimerism. Rather than being sequenced by the commercial service, samples from three later patients were sequenced in-house on an Illumina MiSeq and processed with MiXCR. Results the study describes overall, beyond this receptor: Early after transplant, peak levels of circulating GvH clones were associated with declines in HvG clones. Patients with donor T cell macrochimerism had high GvH to HvG T cell clonal ratios in their allografts. Conclusions were limited by the relatively low number and heterogeneity of intestinal transplant patients. GvH clones were detected in recipient bone marrow, and some appeared earlier in ileal mucosa or blood, consistent with an intestinal mucosal origin.

In the first month after transplant, blood samples were collected up to 4 times, and after that at least monthly when available. The germline V gene specifies MRHNA as CDR1 and SNTAGT as CDR2. The germline ends are 9 bases apart after V is trimmed by 2 bases and J by 10 bases. The CDR3 has 13 amino acids, counting the end cysteine and phenylalanine. Just the 39-base CDR3 DNA is kept, in frame starting at base 1. The sequence joins TRBV6-4 to TRBJ1-6, with no reliable assignment of the D segment. The clonotype comes from a human patient who received an intestinal transplant, so some T cells may come from the graft donor. Sample: PBMCs, taken 453 days after intestinal transplant. The base sequence is TGTGCCAGCAGTGACGAGGTAGGATCACCCCTCCACTTT. Its protein reads: CASSDEVGSPLHF.